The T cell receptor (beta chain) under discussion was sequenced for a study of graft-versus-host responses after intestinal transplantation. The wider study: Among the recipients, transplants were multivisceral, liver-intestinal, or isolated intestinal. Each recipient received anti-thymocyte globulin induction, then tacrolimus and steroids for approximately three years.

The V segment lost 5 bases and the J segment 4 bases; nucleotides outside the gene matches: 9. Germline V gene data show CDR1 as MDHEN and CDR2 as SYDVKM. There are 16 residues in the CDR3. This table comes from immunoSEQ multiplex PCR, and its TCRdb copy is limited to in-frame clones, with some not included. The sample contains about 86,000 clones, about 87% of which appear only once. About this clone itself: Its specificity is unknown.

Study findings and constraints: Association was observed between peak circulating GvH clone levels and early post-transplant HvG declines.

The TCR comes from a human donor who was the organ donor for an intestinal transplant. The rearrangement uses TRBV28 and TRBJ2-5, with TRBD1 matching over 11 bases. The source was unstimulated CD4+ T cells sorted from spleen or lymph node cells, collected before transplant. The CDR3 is CASSTRGTGGRETQYF. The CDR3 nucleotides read TGTGCCAGCAGTACTCGTGGGACAGGGGGTAGAGAGACCCAGTACTTC.